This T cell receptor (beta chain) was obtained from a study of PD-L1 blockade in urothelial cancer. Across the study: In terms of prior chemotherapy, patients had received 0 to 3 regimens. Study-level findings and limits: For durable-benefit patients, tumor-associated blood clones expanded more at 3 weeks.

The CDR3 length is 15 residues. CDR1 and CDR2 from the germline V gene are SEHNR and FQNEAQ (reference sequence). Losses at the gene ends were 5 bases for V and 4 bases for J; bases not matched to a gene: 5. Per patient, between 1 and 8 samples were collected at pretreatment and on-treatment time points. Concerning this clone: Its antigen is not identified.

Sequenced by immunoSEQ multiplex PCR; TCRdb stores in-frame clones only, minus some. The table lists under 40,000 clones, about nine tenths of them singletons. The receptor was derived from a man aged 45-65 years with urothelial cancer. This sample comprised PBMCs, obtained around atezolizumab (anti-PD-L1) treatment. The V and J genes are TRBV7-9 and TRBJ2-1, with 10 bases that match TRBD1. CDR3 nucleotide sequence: TGTGCCAGCAGCCCTGGGACAGGGGATTACAATGAGCAGTTCTTC. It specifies CASSPGTGDYNEQFF.